Reported below is one TCR beta chain. This specimen belongs to a study of blood T cells in healthy people across ages. This CDR3 spans 17 amino acids. Germline V gives CDR1 SGHAT, CDR2 FQNNGV. V trimming: 5 bases; J trimming: 2 bases; junction bases outside the gene matches: 13. PCR was performed a second time for about 7 to 11 cycles using a sample-barcoded 5' primer and a J-beta primer mix. TCRdb analysed the 5' RACE reads with MiXCR anew, one entry per CDR3 protein. The sample consists of about 570,000 distinct CDR3 sequences, around 27% of them appearing once. For every donor, a draw yielded ten milliliters of peripheral blood. These data were also filed under a second study, of T cells of mothers and their children. As reported in that work: A few healthy Caucasian mothers and their six children were the donors. Per mother, over 9.5 million TCR beta CDR3 reads were obtained; per child, 2.5 million to 3.5 million.

Sample: blood. The chain links TRBV11-2 to TRBJ1-1; 8 bases match TRBD1. The receptor was derived from a boy aged 2 to 10 in good health. Here the CDR3 reads CASSDGQGFSTNTEAFF. The CDR3 DNA reads as TGTGCCAGCAGCGATGGACAGGGCTTTTCTACAAACACTGAAGCTTTCTTT. The complete variable domain, with remaining parts taken from reference TRBV11-2 and TRBJ1-1, reads EAGVAQSPRYKIIEKRQSVAFWCNPISGHATLYWYQQILGQGPKLLIQFQNNGVVDDSQLPKDRFSAERLKGVDSTLKIQPAKLEDSAVYLCASSDGQGFSTNTEAFFGQGTRLTVV.